The sequence of this T cell receptor beta chain was determined in a study of naive and memory T cell subsets. Study-level points and caveats: Delayed type IV hypersensitivity infiltration was taken to explain higher tuberculin-site TCR counts. This RNA-based method may be sensitive to activation-related transcript changes.

The CDR3 extends over 14 amino acids. V was cut by 5 bases and J by 5 bases, with 15 bases left in between. The germline V gene has CDR1 SGHVS and CDR2 FNYEAQ. Treatment specified: skin biopsy from PPD injection site in Mantoux-positive individual. The library had UMIs added by 3' ligation of an oligonucleotide to TCR cDNA. The table lists this clonotype with many counts. Its antigen is not identified. Amplification of ligated cDNA took four PCR rounds with SP2 and nested alpha and beta constant primers. One entry per CDR3 protein results from TCRdb running MiXCR on the UMI-ligation and nested PCR reads. The sample has around 31,000 distinct CDR3 sequences, roughly 6.6% seen once.

The sample was skin, taken from a tuberculin skin test site. The TCR comes from an adult in good health. The chain uses TRBV7-6 and TRBJ1-1, with D possibly matching TRBD1 (5 bases). The chain's CDR3 is CASSLGAFGTEAFF. CDR3 in DNA: TGTGCCAGCAGCCTCGGGGCCTTTGGGACTGAAGCTTTCTTT. The full variable domain, with the rest looked up from reference TRBV7-6 and TRBJ1-1, is GAGVSQSPRYKVTKRGQDVALRCDPISGHVSLYWYRQALGQGPEFLTYFNYEAQQDKSGLPNDRFSAERPEGSISTLTIQRTEQRDSAMYRCASSLGAFGTEAFFGQGTRLTVV.